This T cell receptor (beta chain) is drawn from a study of cytomegalovirus exposure and HLA in healthy donors. Amplification used 60 Vbeta primers and 13 Jbeta primers. Clones were read by immunoSEQ multiplex PCR, and TCRdb kept only the in-frame ones, dropping some. This sample has 150,000 or so clones, with roughly 84% found just once. The V segment lost 4 bases and the J segment 0 bases; nucleotides outside the gene matches: 12. The CDR3 consists of 18 residues. Germline V gene lookup returns CDR1 SGHRS and CDR2 YFSETQ. Sequencing was performed on PBMCs. The gene calls are TRBV5-1 and TRBJ2-4, with 8 bases identical to TRBD2. The sequence derives from a woman aged 18-29 years in good health and CMV-seronegative. CDR3 residues: CASSRTSFSGAAKNIQYF. In DNA, the CDR3 is TGCGCCAGCAGCCGGACTAGCTTCAGCGGGGCAGCCAAAAACATTCAGTACTTC.